This T cell receptor beta chain originates from a study of CD8 T cells in ankylosing spondylitis. The study's findings and limits: Relatively scarce in peripheral blood, disease-linked clones were CD8+. Existing reports had already noted some motif variants in reactive arthritis synovial fluid and blood. It was reported that disease-linked clones were significantly enriched in matched ankylosing spondylitis synovial fluid. What seemed typical of ankylosing spondylitis blood was a TCR beta motif built from 8 or 9 highly homologous variants.

Note on this clonotype: Antigen unknown.

Generation of TCR beta libraries employed quantitative 5'-RACE incorporating molecular barcodes. TCRdb reprocessed the 5' RACE reads with MiXCR, giving one entry per CDR3 protein. The table records approximately 400,000 distinct CDR3 sequences, approximately 26% of them present only once. Trimming stripped 3 bases from V and 1 base from J, with 17 bases between. From germline, CDR1 is SGHRS and CDR2 YFSETQ. The CDR3 is 16 amino acids. The sequencing input was blood, either unsorted or a sorted T cell fraction (not recorded which). V gene TRBV5-1 combines with J gene TRBJ2-7; TRBD1 is a possible D gene (6 bases). The sequence derives from a male donor with ankylosing spondylitis. The CDR3, as DNA: TGCGCCAGCAGCTACCGGCCGGGCAGGGGATCCTACGAGCAGTACTTC. Encoded protein: CASSYRPGRGSYEQYF.